This TCR beta chain originates from a study of beta chain features in type 1 diabetes. Findings of the study overall: Patients showed naive, central memory and Treg TCRB repertoires that appeared more similar than those of healthy donors.

The CDR3 length is 15 residues. Trimming pared 3 bases from V and 2 bases from J, leaving 14 bases between. Per the germline V gene, CDR1 is GTSNPN and CDR2 is SVGIG (reference sequence). Only a few counts were recorded for this clone. The antigen remains undetermined. Every bit of the isolated RNA underwent reverse transcription, so sequencing read expressed TCRB transcripts. Clones were read by immunoSEQ multiplex PCR, and TCRdb kept only the in-frame ones, dropping some. The top ten clones hold approximately 0.046% of a sample with 350,000 or so clones, less than 20% of them seen once. The chain combines TRBV30 with TRBJ2-1; TRBD2 might be the D (7 bases). The sequencing sample was made of naive CD4+ T cells from blood. The receptor's source is a young woman in good health. CDR3 loop: CAWSPGGGAYNEQFF. DNA for the CDR3: TGTGCCTGGAGCCCAGGAGGGGGGGCCTACAATGAGCAGTTCTTC.